Below, 29 T cell receptor beta chains from the same sample are listed, as sequenced in a study of blood T cell repertoires in COVID-19 (dated by TCRdb to 2020 to 2021). The protocol used for the library was the immunoSEQ multiplex PCR assay. TCRdb took over this immuneACCESS table, retaining in-frame rearrangements with V and J assigned. Such tables are incomplete; in checked studies, under half of the missing clones stem from an unresolved V gene, and the remainder is unexplained. This sample comprises around 49,000 clones, approximately 93% of them detected only once. 1% of the sample is taken by the ten largest. Sequencing used peripheral blood. All receptors derive from a man in his sixties with COVID-19, enrolled during active disease.

This chain's CDR3 is CASSVTGNGYEQYF. In nucleotides, the CDR3 is TGCGCCAGCAGTGTAACAGGCAATGGTTACGAGCAGTACTTC. V and J are TRBV10-2 and TRBJ2-7; D may be TRBD1 (5 bases). The CDR3 loop spans 14 amino acids. Germline V gives CDR1 WSHSY, CDR2 SAAADI. The germline V and J ends were trimmed by 4 bases and 4 bases, with 14 bases remaining between them.

This clone was recorded once. The chain joins TRBV5-1 to TRBJ1-3; D is possibly TRBD1 (5 bases). CDR3 length equals 14 residues. The V end was cut by 3 bases, the J end by 1 base, with 8 bases between. CDR1 SGHRS and CDR2 YFSETQ come from the germline V gene. Written as DNA, the CDR3 is TGCGCCAGCAGCTCGACAGCTTCTGGAAACACCATATATTTT. It codes for CASSSTASGNTIYF.

The V call is TRBV11-3, the J call TRBJ2-3; D unresolved. V dropped 1 base and J dropped 0 bases, with 5 bases sitting between them. Germline V lookup: CDR1 SGHNT, CDR2 YENEEA. The CDR3 sequence is 14 residues long. The CDR3 here is CASSLVASTDTQYF. The CDR3 bases are TGTGCCAGCAGCTTAGTGGCTAGCACAGATACGCAGTATTTT.

This chain links TRBV19 with TRBJ2-7; 9 bases align to TRBD1. This CDR3 contains 15 residues. J gave up 0 bases and V 9 bases, and 9 bases lay outside the gene matches. CDR1 and CDR2 (germline): LNHDA, SQIVND (reference sequence). The CDR3 coding sequence is TGTGCCAGCCAGAAGGGACAGGGCCCCTCCTACGAGCAGTACTTC. Protein sequence: CASQKGQGPSYEQYF.

The genes are TRBV15 and TRBJ1-1, with D unclear. Germline loops: CDR1 LNHNV, CDR2 YYDKDF (reference sequence). Trimming removed 8 bases at V and 4 bases at J, with 14 bases between. The CDR3 loop spans 13 amino acids. CDR3 sequence (DNA): TGTGCCACCGCTCTAGATCGAAGCACTGAAGCTTTCTTT. Protein sequence: CATALDRSTEAFF. Using reference TRBV15 and TRBJ1-1 for the parts outside the CDR3, the full variable domain is DAMVIQNPRYQVTQFGKPVTLSCSQTLNHNVMYWYQQKSSQAPKLLFHYYDKDFNNEADTPDNFQSRRPNTSFCFLDIRSPGLGDTAMYLCATALDRSTEAFFGQGTRLTVV.

This clone was recorded once. The gene calls are TRBV3-1 (or the pseudogene TRBV3-2) and TRBJ2-7; D might be TRBD1 (6 bases). Per germline, CDR1 LGHDT and CDR2 YNNKEL (reference sequence). The CDR3 consists of 14 residues. Trimming took 5 bases from V and 3 from J, leaving 14 bases between them. CDR3 residues: CASSFTGTFYEQYF. For the CDR3, the DNA is TGTGCCAGCAGCTTCACGGGGACATTCTACGAGCAGTACTTC.

The rearrangement links TRBV3-1 (or the pseudogene TRBV3-2) to TRBJ2-7; 8 bases fit TRBD1. Germline CDR1 reads LGHDT; CDR2 reads YNNKEL (reference sequence). The CDR3 sequence is 15 residues long. After removal of 4 bases from V and 2 bases from J, the junction contained 7 bases not matched to a gene. The CDR3 spells CASSPQGVITYEQYF. As DNA, the CDR3 is TGTGCCAGCAGCCCACAGGGGGTGATCACCTACGAGCAGTACTTC.

V usage is TRBV29-1 and J usage is TRBJ2-2; D is possibly TRBD2 (6 bases). V was cut by 6 bases and J by 4 bases, with 21 bases left in between. CDR1 is SQVTM and CDR2 is ANQGSEA in the germline V gene. The CDR3 is 16 amino acids. This chain's CDR3 is CSVSDRGTHTTGELFF. CDR3 in DNA: TGCAGCGTCTCAGATCGGGGGACCCATACCACCGGGGAGCTGTTTTTT.

The chain links TRBV19 to TRBJ2-7; 7 bases are shared with TRBD2. Germline CDR1 is LNHDA and CDR2 is SQIVND (reference sequence). The length of the CDR3 is 15 residues. After removal of 5 bases from V and 2 bases from J, the junction contained 9 bases not matched to a gene. The DNA for the CDR3 is TGTGCCAGTAGTCCCCCGGGGGGAGGGACCTACGAGCAGTACTTC. Its translation is CASSPPGGGTYEQYF.

This chain joins TRBV7-8 and TRBJ1-3; 9 bases are shared with TRBD1. This CDR3 contains 16 residues. Looked up from germline, CDR1 is SGHVS and CDR2 is FQNEAQ. J lost 5 bases, V lost 5 bases, and 10 bases had no gene match. The CDR3 loop reads CASSRDRVWGRNTIYF. DNA for the CDR3: TGTGCCAGCAGCCGGGACAGGGTATGGGGACGAAACACCATATATTTT.

This chain links TRBV19 with TRBJ1-2; 7 bases agree with TRBD1. Germline V gene sequence: CDR1 LNHDA, CDR2 SQIVND (reference sequence). The V segment lost 3 bases and the J segment 3 bases; nucleotides outside the gene matches: 13. The CDR3 contains 17 residues. CDR3 nucleotide sequence: TGTGCCAGTAGTATCCTCGGGACAGAGGAGGGGCACTATGGCTACACCTTC. This codes for CASSILGTEEGHYGYTF.

J is TRBJ1-1 and V is TRBV5-1, with TRBD1 as a possible D gene (5 bases). The ends were cut back, 3 bases at V and 2 bases at J, with 11 bases in the middle. Per the germline V gene, CDR1 is SGHRS and CDR2 is YFSETQ. The CDR3 has 14 residues. DNA for the CDR3: TGCGCCAGCAGCTACGGGGGAGCCAACACTGAAGCTTTCTTT. It encodes CASSYGGANTEAFF. Full variable domain (remainder filled in from reference TRBV5-1 and TRBJ1-1): KAGVTQTPRYLIKTRGQQVTLSCSPISGHRSVSWYQQTPGQGLQFLFEYFSETQRNKGNFPGRFSGRQFSNSRSEMNVSTLELGDSALYLCASSYGGANTEAFFGQGTRLTVV.

V usage is TRBV18 and J usage is TRBJ2-7; 8 bases align to TRBD1. The CDR3 is made up of 15 amino acids. Germline V gene sequence: CDR1 KGHSH, CDR2 LQKENI. Trimming removed 2 bases from V and 5 bases from J; junction bases left unmatched: 8. The CDR3 nucleotides read TGTGCCAGCTCACCAGGACAGGGTGTTCGGGACGAGCAGTACTTC. Translated, it gives CASSPGQGVRDEQYF.

This clone was found once. CDR3 residues: CASSPIAVPTNEKLFF. The CDR3 region has the DNA TGTGCCAGCTCACCAATCGCAGTCCCAACTAATGAAAAACTGTTTTTT. This chain connects TRBV18 to TRBJ1-4, with D unresolved. The CDR3 runs to 16 residues. The V end was cut by 2 bases, the J end by 0 bases, with 10 bases between. The germline V gene encodes CDR1 KGHSH and CDR2 LQKENI.

Only one count was recorded for this clone. J is TRBJ1-1 and V is TRBV5-6; TRBD1 aligns across 9 bases. Trimming cost V 2 bases and J 1 base; bases outside gene matches: 3. This CDR3 has 15 amino acids. Germline V lookup: CDR1 SGHDT, CDR2 YYEEEE. The CDR3 sequence: CASSLLGQGNTEAFF. As DNA, the CDR3 is TGTGCCAGCAGCTTACTGGGACAGGGGAACACTGAAGCTTTCTTT.

The V and J genes are TRBV3-1 (or the pseudogene TRBV3-2) and TRBJ1-1, with 9 bases that match TRBD1. CDR3 length: 13 residues. Germline V gives CDR1 LGHDT, CDR2 YNNKEL (reference sequence). Trimming removed 5 bases from V and 4 bases from J; junction bases left unmatched: 2. CDR3 in amino acids: CASSGQGTTEAFF. The CDR3 bases are TGTGCCAGCAGCGGACAGGGGACCACTGAAGCTTTCTTT.

The rearrangement links TRBV6-6 to TRBJ1-6; TRBD1 is a possible D gene (6 bases). This CDR3 is built from 16 residues. The germline V gene encodes CDR1 MNHNY and CDR2 SVGAGI (reference sequence). The ends were cut back, 5 bases at V and 4 bases at J, with 15 bases in the middle. The CDR3 spells CASSTDRADYNSPLHF. For the CDR3, the DNA is TGTGCCAGCAGTACGGACAGAGCCGATTATAATTCACCCCTCCACTTT.

The chain joins TRBV7-3 to TRBJ1-6; 7 positions agree with TRBD1. The CDR3 is 14 residues long. Germline-derived CDR1 and CDR2 are SGHTA and FQGTGA. The V segment lost 3 bases and the J segment 8 bases; nucleotides outside the gene matches: 4. CDR3 sequence reads: CASSLGQWHSPLHF. As DNA, the CDR3 is TGTGCCAGCAGCTTGGGACAGTGGCATTCACCCCTCCACTTT. Full variable domain (outside the CDR3, taken from reference TRBV7-3 and TRBJ1-6): GAGVSQTPSNKVTEKGKYVELRCDPISGHTALYWYRQSLGQGPEFLIYFQGTGAADDSGLPNDRFFAVRPEGSVSTLKIQRTERGDSAVYLCASSLGQWHSPLHFGNGTRLTVT.

The chain joins TRBV4-1 to TRBJ2-3; 7 bases are shared with TRBD1. With V trimmed by 3 bases and J by 2 bases, 11 bases remained unmatched. The CDR3 has 17 residues. Germline CDR1 reads MGHRA; CDR2 reads YSYEKL. CDR3 sequence reads: CASSHGQVQIPTDTQYF. CDR3 coding DNA: TGCGCCAGCAGCCATGGACAGGTCCAAATTCCCACAGATACGCAGTATTTT.

V usage is TRBV25-1 and J usage is TRBJ1-2, with 7 bases identical to TRBD1. In germline, CDR1 is MGHDK, CDR2 SYGVNS. The CDR3 extends over 17 amino acids. J gave up 0 bases and V 2 bases, and 9 bases lay outside the gene matches. In nucleotides, the CDR3 is TGTGCCAGCAGTGAACCGGGACAGCGTCATTCTAACTATGGCTACACCTTC. Encoded protein: CASSEPGQRHSNYGYTF.

For the CDR3, the DNA is TGTGCCAGCAGTCCCGGACAGGGGGTGTATGGCTACACCTTC. This encodes CASSPGQGVYGYTF. The V call is TRBV6-4, the J call TRBJ1-2; 10 bases fit TRBD1. The V and J ends lost 5 bases and 5 bases, in that order; junction bases with no gene match: 5. From germline, CDR1 is MRHNA and CDR2 SNTAGT. CDR3 length equals 14 residues.

This chain links TRBV4-1 with TRBJ2-4, with 7 bases that match TRBD1. J gave up 0 bases and V 4 bases, and 9 bases lay outside the gene matches. This CDR3 has 17 residues. The germline gives CDR1 MGHRA, CDR2 YSYEKL. The CDR3 DNA is TGCGCCAGCAGCCCAATAGGGACAGCTCTAGCCAAAAACATTCAGTACTTC. Its protein product is CASSPIGTALAKNIQYF.

The rearrangement joins TRBV3-1 (or the pseudogene TRBV3-2) to TRBJ1-3, with a weak D call TRBD1 (6 bases). Germline lookup yields CDR1 LGHDT and CDR2 YNNKEL (reference sequence). With 4 bases removed from V and 4 bases from J, the gap between germline ends came to 14 bases. The CDR3 runs to 15 residues. This chain's CDR3 is CASSRTGPWGNTIYF. The CDR3 DNA reads TGTGCCAGCAGCCGTACAGGGCCGTGGGGAAACACCATATATTTT.

The chain uses TRBV5-1 and TRBJ1-2; no definite D call. Looked up from germline, CDR1 is SGHRS and CDR2 is YFSETQ. Between the trimmed V and J ends, which lost 4 bases and 5 bases, there was a span of 9 bases. The CDR3 has 12 residues. The CDR3 region has the DNA TGCGCCAGCAGCGTCGGGGTATATGGCTACACCTTC. Protein product: CASSVGVYGYTF.

J is TRBJ2-1 and V is TRBV30; 7 positions match TRBD2. CDR1 and CDR2 (germline): GTSNPN, SVGIG (reference sequence). V was clipped by 8 bases and J by 4 bases; unmatched bases: 11. This CDR3 comprises 14 residues. The CDR3 spells CASRDYRSYNEQFF. For the CDR3, the DNA is TGTGCCAGCCGGGACTACCGCTCGTACAATGAGCAGTTCTTC. Using reference TRBV30 and TRBJ2-1 for the parts outside the CDR3, the full variable domain is SQTIHQWPATLVQPVGSPLSLECTVEGTSNPNLYWYRQAAGRGLQLLFYSVGIGQISSEVPQNLSASRPQDRQFILSSKKLLLSDSGFYLCASRDYRSYNEQFFGPGTRLTVL.

The chain couples TRBV7-2 to TRBJ2-2; D call uncertain. This CDR3 spans 13 amino acids. V lost 5 bases and J lost 8, with 12 bases in between. Germline CDR1 is SGHTA and CDR2 is FQGNSA. This CDR3 reads CASSPIRSGELFF. In DNA, the CDR3 is TGTGCCAGCAGCCCCATTAGATCGGGGGAGCTGTTTTTT. The full variable domain, rest sourced from reference TRBV7-2 and TRBJ2-2, is GAGVSQSPSNKVTEKGKDVELRCDPISGHTALYWYRQSLGQGLEFLIYFQGNSAPDKSGLPSDRFSAERTGGSVSTLTIQRTQQEDSAVYLCASSPIRSGELFFGEGSRLTVL.

The chain links TRBV28 to TRBJ1-6; 7 nucleotides align to TRBD1. Germline loops: CDR1 MDHEN, CDR2 SYDVKM. The CDR3 totals 15 residues. V shed 3 bases, J shed 10 bases, and the junction held 9 bases outside the gene matches. CDR3 loop: CASSLSRGSKSPLHF. In DNA form, the CDR3 reads TGTGCCAGCAGTTTGTCCAGGGGGAGCAAGTCACCCCTCCACTTT.

V usage is TRBV5-4 and J usage is TRBJ2-7; 8 bases are shared with TRBD2. The CDR3 has 15 residues. Germline assignment: CDR1 SGHNT and CDR2 YYREEE (reference sequence). V was clipped by 0 bases and J by 3 bases; unmatched bases: 5. CDR3 in amino acids: CASSLAGGAVYEQYF. CDR3 sequence (DNA): TGTGCCAGCAGCTTGGCGGGGGGGGCAGTCTACGAGCAGTACTTC. The full variable domain, its missing parts supplied by reference TRBV5-4 and TRBJ2-7, is ETGVTQSPTHLIKTRGQQVTLRCSSQSGHNTVSWYQQALGQGPQFIFQYYREEENGRGNFPPRFSGLQFPNYSSELNVNALELDDSALYLCASSLAGGAVYEQYFGPGTRLTVT.

The chain uses TRBV2 and TRBJ2-3; 13 bases match TRBD2. V was pared by 9 bases and J by 7 bases, with 7 bases of the junction left unmatched. This CDR3 is built from 14 residues. Germline V gene sequence: CDR1 SNHLY, CDR2 FYNNEI. The CDR3 DNA reads TGTGCCAGGGCACTAGCGGGGGGGCGTAATACGCAGTATTTT. Translation: CARALAGGRNTQYF.